This T cell receptor beta chain is drawn from a study of beta chain features in type 1 diabetes. On this clone itself: What it recognizes is unknown.

The CDR3 length is 16 residues. All of the isolated RNA was reverse transcribed, so expressed TCRB transcripts were sequenced. TCRdb's copy holds only in-frame clones and misses some; the assay was immunoSEQ multiplex PCR. In the table there are a few hundred thousand clones, 25% to 30% of which are singletons. Whole-study findings and limits: The similarity of naive, central memory and Treg TCRB repertoires appeared greater among patients than among healthy donors.

The sample consisted of central memory CD4+ T cells from blood. The chain links TRBV21-1 to TRBJ2-3; the table's D call, TRBD2, has no DNA check behind it. TRBV21-1 is annotated as a pseudogene. The sequence was obtained from a young man in good health. CDR3 protein: CASSKGASFPADTQYF. The CDR3 DNA follows: TGTGCCAGCAGCAAAGGGGCTAGCTTTCCGGCAGATACGCAGTATTTT.